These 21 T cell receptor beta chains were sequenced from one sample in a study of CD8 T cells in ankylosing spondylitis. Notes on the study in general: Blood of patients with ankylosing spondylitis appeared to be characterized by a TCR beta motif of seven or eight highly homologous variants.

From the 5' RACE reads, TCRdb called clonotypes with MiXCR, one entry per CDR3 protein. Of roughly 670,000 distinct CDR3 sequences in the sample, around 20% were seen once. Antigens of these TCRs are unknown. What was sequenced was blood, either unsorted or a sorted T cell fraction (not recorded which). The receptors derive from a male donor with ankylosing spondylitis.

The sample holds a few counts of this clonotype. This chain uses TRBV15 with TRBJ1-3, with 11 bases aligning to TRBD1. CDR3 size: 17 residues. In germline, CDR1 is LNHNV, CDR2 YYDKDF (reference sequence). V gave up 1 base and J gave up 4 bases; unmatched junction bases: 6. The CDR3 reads CATSRGGQGAKGNTIYF. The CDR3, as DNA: TGTGCCACCAGCAGAGGTGGACAGGGGGCTAAAGGAAACACCATATATTTT.

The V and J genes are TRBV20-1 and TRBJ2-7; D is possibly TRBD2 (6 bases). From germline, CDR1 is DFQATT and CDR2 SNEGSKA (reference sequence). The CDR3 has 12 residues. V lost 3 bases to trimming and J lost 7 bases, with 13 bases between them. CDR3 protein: CSASGRSSEQYF. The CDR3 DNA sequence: TGCAGTGCTAGCGGGAGAAGTAGTGAGCAGTACTTC.

The CDR3 loop is CASSSITGTLYNEQFF. The CDR3 coding sequence is TGTGCCAGCAGTTCCATCACCGGGACCCTCTACAATGAGCAGTTCTTC. V is TRBV6-5 and J is TRBJ2-1; D is perhaps TRBD1 or TRBD2 (5 bases each). CDR3 length: 16 residues. The V gene's germline CDR1 is MNHEY and CDR2 SVGAGI. The V and J ends lost 4 bases and 3 bases respectively, with 16 bases between them.

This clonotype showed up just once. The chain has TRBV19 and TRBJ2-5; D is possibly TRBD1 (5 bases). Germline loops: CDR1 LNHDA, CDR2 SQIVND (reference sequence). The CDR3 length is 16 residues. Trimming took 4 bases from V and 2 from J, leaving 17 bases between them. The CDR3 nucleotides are TGTGCCAGTAGTACCCCCTTCACCGACAGTCAAGAGACCCAGTACTTC. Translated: CASSTPFTDSQETQYF.

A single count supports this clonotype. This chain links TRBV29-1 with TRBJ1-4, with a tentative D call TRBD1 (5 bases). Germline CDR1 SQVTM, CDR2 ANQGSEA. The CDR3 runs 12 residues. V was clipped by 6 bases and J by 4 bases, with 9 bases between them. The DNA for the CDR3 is TGCAGCGTACCGGGACTTAATGAAAAACTGTTTTTT. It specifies CSVPGLNEKLFF.

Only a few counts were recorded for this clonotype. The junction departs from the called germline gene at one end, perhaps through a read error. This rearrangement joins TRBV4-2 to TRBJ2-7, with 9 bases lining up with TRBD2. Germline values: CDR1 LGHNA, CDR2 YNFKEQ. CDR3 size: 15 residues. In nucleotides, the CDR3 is TGTGCCACCAGCCAACATAGCGGGAGCTCCTACGAGCAGTACTTC. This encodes CATSQHSGSSYEQYF.

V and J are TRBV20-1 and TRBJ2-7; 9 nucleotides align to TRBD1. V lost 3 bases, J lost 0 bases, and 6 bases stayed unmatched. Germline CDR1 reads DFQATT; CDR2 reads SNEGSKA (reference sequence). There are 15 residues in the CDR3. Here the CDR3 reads CSASPGQGLSYEQYF. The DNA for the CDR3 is TGCAGTGCTAGTCCGGGACAGGGTCTCTCCTACGAGCAGTACTTC.

The CDR3 region has the DNA TGCGCCAGCGCGACGGCGGGAACTGAAGCTTTCTTT. It codes for CASATAGTEAFF. V usage is TRBV5-1 and J usage is TRBJ1-1; no definite D call. The CDR3 has 12 residues. CDR1 is SGHRS, CDR2 YFSETQ, per germline. V lost 7 bases and J 5 bases, leaving 12 bases between the germline ends.

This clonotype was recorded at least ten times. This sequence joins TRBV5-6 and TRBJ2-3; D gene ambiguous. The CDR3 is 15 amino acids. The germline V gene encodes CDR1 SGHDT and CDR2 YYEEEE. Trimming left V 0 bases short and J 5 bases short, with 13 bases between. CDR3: CASSLADGRIDTQYF. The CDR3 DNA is TGTGCCAGCAGCTTGGCCGACGGGCGTATAGATACGCAGTATTTT.

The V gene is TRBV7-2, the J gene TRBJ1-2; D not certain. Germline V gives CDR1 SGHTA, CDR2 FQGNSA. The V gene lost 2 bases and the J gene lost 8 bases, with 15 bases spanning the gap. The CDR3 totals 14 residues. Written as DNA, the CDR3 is TGTGCCAGCAGCTTAACGCGGGCAGAAGGGGGCTACACCTTC. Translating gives CASSLTRAEGGYTF.

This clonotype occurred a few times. CDR3 amino acids: CASKTGTGDEKLFF. DNA for the CDR3: TGTGCCAGCAAAACCGGGACAGGGGATGAAAAACTGTTTTTT. This rearrangement joins TRBV2 to TRBJ1-4; 10 bases match TRBD1. V lost 7 bases, J lost 6 bases, and 5 bases stayed unmatched. Germline CDR1 is SNHLY and CDR2 is FYNNEI. This CDR3 contains 14 residues. Full variable domain (remainder filled in from reference TRBV2 and TRBJ1-4): EPEVTQTPSHQVTQMGQEVILRCVPISNHLYFYWYRQILGQKVEFLVSFYNNEISEKSEIFDDQFSVERPDGSNFTLKIRSTKLEDSAMYFCASKTGTGDEKLFFGSGTQLSVL.

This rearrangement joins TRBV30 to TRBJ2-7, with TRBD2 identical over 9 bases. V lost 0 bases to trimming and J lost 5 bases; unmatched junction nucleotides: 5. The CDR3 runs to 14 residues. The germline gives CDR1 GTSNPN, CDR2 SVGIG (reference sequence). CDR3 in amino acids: CAWSVPAGGHEQYF. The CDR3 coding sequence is TGTGCCTGGAGTGTTCCAGCGGGGGGCCACGAGCAGTACTTC.

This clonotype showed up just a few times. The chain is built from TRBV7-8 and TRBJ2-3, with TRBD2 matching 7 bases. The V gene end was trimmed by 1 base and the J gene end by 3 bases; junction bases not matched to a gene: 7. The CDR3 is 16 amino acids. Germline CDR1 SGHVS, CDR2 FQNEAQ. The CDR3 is CASSLVWRERTDTQYF. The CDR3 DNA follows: TGTGCCAGCAGCTTAGTGTGGCGGGAGCGGACAGATACGCAGTATTTT.

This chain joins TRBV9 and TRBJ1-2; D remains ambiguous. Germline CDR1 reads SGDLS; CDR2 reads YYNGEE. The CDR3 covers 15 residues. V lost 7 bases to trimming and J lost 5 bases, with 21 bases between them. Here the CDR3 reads CASSDVGTSGYGYTF. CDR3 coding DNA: TGTGCCAGCTCGGATGTCGGCACCTCTGGGTATGGCTACACCTTC.

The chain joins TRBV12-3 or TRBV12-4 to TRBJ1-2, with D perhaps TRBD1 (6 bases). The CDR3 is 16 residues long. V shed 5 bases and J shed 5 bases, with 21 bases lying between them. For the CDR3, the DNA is TGTGCCAGCAGTCCTCCGGGAGAGGGGGTATCGTATGGCTACACCTTC. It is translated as CASSPPGEGVSYGYTF.

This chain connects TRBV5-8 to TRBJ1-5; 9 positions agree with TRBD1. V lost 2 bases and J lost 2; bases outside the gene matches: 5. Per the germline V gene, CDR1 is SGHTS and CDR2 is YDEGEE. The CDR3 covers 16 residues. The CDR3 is CASSFNRGLRNQPQHF. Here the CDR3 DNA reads TGTGCCAGCAGCTTCAACAGGGGGCTCCGCAATCAGCCCCAGCATTTT.

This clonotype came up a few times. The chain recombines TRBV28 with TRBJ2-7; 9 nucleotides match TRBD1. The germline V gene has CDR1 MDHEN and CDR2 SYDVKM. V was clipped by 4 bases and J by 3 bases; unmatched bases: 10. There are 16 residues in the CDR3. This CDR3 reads CASSSLGDRVLYEQYF. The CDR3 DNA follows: TGTGCCAGCAGTTCGCTTGGGGACAGGGTGCTCTACGAGCAGTACTTC.

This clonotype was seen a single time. The CDR3 region is CASSSSTSGGRFYNEQFF. The CDR3 DNA follows: TGTGCCAGCAGCTCTTCGACTAGCGGGGGACGCTTCTACAATGAGCAGTTCTTC. The V call is TRBV11-1, the J call TRBJ2-1, with 12 bases matching TRBD2. Per germline, CDR1 SGHAT and CDR2 FQDESV (reference sequence). V gave up 4 bases and J gave up 3 bases; unmatched junction bases: 10. CDR3 size: 18 residues.

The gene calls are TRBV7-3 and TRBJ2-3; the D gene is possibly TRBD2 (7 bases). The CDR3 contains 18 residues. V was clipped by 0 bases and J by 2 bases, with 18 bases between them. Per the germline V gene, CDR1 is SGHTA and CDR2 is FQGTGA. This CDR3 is CASSLTYGGGVDTDTQYF. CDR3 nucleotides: TGTGCCAGCAGCTTAACGTATGGGGGGGGCGTGGACACAGATACGCAGTATTTT.

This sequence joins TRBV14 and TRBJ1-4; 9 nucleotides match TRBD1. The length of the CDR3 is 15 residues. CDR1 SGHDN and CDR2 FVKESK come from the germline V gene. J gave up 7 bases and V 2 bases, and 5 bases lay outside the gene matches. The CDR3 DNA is TGTGCCAGCAGCCAATCGGACAGGGGAGGTGAAAAACTGTTTTTT. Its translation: CASSQSDRGGEKLFF.

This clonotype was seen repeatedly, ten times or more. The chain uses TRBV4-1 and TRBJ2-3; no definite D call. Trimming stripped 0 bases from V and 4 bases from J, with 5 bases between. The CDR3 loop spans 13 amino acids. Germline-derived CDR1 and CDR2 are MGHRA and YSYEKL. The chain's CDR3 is CASSQDWADTQYF. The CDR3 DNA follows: TGCGCCAGCAGCCAAGATTGGGCAGATACGCAGTATTTT.